One and the same sample provided the 26 T cell receptor beta chains below, sequenced in a study of OX40 agonist ivuxolimab in advanced cancers. Sequencing was performed with immunoSEQ multiplex PCR; in TCRdb, only in-frame clones are kept and a portion is missing. This sample has roughly 9,200 clones, with 66% found just once. The sequencing here drew on CD4+ or CD8+ T cells sorted from blood, taken in a trial of the OX40 agonist ivuxolimab. The receptor source for this set is an adult with an advanced solid tumor such as melanoma, head and neck, liver or kidney cancer.

On this clone: This sample also contains other DNA sequences that code for the same CDR3. V gene TRBV27 combines with J gene TRBJ1-1; TRBD1 matches 9 bases. This CDR3 has 12 amino acids. The germline CDR1 and CDR2 sequences are MNHEY and SMNVEV (reference sequence). Losses at the gene ends were 9 bases for V and 5 bases for J; bases not matched to a gene: 4. The CDR3: CASSDRGTEAFF. CDR3 bases: TGTGCCAGTAGCGACAGGGGGACTGAAGCTTTCTTT.

The rearrangement uses TRBV4-1 and TRBJ2-7; D might be TRBD2 (5 bases). The V and J ends lost 0 bases and 4 bases respectively, with 16 bases between them. The length of the CDR3 is 16 residues. Germline V gives CDR1 MGHRA, CDR2 YSYEKL. The CDR3 nucleotides read TGCGCCAGCAGCCAAGATCTGGCACAGCGAGGGTACGAGCAGTACTTC. It is translated as CASSQDLAQRGYEQYF.

The V gene is TRBV19, the J gene TRBJ1-1; 8 bases align to TRBD1. Germline CDR1 LNHDA, CDR2 SQIVND (reference sequence). The CDR3 has 14 amino acids. V lost 6 bases and J lost 0; bases outside the gene matches: 3. CDR3 amino acids: CASSNRGLNTEAFF. The CDR3 DNA sequence: TGTGCCAGTAGCAACAGGGGGTTGAACACTGAAGCTTTCTTT. Based on the CDR3 plus reference TRBV19 and TRBJ1-1, the full variable domain is DGGITQSPKYLFRKEGQNVTLSCEQNLNHDAMYWYRQDPGQGLRLIYYSQIVNDFQKGDIAEGYSVSREKKESFPLTVTSAQKNPTAFYLCASSNRGLNTEAFFGQGTRLTVV.

The chain recombines TRBV27 with TRBJ2-1, with 7 bases fitting TRBD1. Germline V gene data show CDR1 as MNHEY and CDR2 as SMNVEV (reference sequence). Trimming took 2 bases from V and 7 from J; bases not matched to a gene: 8. The CDR3 loop spans 15 amino acids. In nucleotides, the CDR3 is TGTGCCAGCAGTTTAACCGGCAGGGGGTCAAATGAGCAGTTCTTC. It encodes CASSLTGRGSNEQFF.

This sequence joins TRBV7-8 and TRBJ1-5; the D is unclear. Germline values: CDR1 SGHVS, CDR2 FQNEAQ. V lost 1 base, J lost 7 bases, and 8 bases lay in between. The CDR3 has 13 amino acids. CDR3 nucleotide sequence: TGTGCCAGCAGCTTAGGGGGTACACAGCCCCAGCATTTT. This codes for CASSLGGTQPQHF.

The gene calls are TRBV7-9 and TRBJ1-1, with D unresolved. Trimming removed 1 base from V and 1 base from J, with 7 bases in between. Germline V gene data show CDR1 as SEHNR and CDR2 as FQNEAQ (reference sequence). The CDR3 is made up of 14 amino acids. The CDR3 nucleotides are TGTGCCAGCAGCTTAGTTCTCCCGAACACTGAAGCTTTCTTT. This encodes CASSLVLPNTEAFF.

The chain links TRBV9 to TRBJ2-7; D remains ambiguous. The CDR3 spans 14 residues. Per germline, CDR1 SGDLS and CDR2 YYNGEE. Trimming took off 4 bases at V and 2 bases at J, with 13 bases between the two ends. CDR3 residues: CASSPRTATYEQYF. CDR3 in DNA: TGTGCCAGCAGCCCGAGGACGGCCACCTACGAGCAGTACTTC.

This clone was recorded a few times. This rearrangement joins TRBV7-9 to TRBJ2-1; D is undetermined. V was pared by 5 bases and J by 3 bases, with 17 bases between. Germline CDR1 is SEHNR and CDR2 is FQNEAQ (reference sequence). There are 16 residues in the CDR3. CDR3 DNA sequence: TGTGCCAGCAGCCCCCCTTACGTCTTCAGCTACAATGAGCAGTTCTTC. Its protein product is CASSPPYVFSYNEQFF.

The CDR3 region has the DNA TGTGCCAGCAGTTTATGGGGAGGTTTCGATTCGGGCTACACCTTC. Translating it yields CASSLWGGFDSGYTF. The V gene is TRBV27, the J gene TRBJ1-2, with D uncertain. Trimming pared 1 base from V and 8 bases from J, leaving 17 bases between. The CDR3 is made up of 15 amino acids. Germline values: CDR1 MNHEY, CDR2 SMNVEV (reference sequence).

The J gene is TRBJ2-7, the V gene TRBV6-1; 7 nucleotides align to TRBD1. The V gene end was trimmed by 8 bases and the J gene end by 2 bases; junction bases not matched to a gene: 3. Germline values: CDR1 MNHNS, CDR2 SASEGT. CDR3 size: 12 residues. Written as DNA, the CDR3 is TGTGCCAGCCGGACAGGACCCTACGAGCAGTACTTC. This codes for CASRTGPYEQYF.

This sequence joins TRBV27 and TRBJ1-1, with TRBD1 matching 9 bases. V trimming: 6 bases; J trimming: 10 bases; junction bases outside the gene matches: 6. The CDR3 is 12 amino acids. Germline V gene data show CDR1 as MNHEY and CDR2 as SMNVEV (reference sequence). The CDR3 nucleotides are TGTGCCAGCAGCCTTACAGGGGGCGTAGCTTTCTTT. It codes for CASSLTGGVAFF.

In its sample, this clone was seen once. The chain has TRBV13 and TRBJ2-2; 10 bases are shared with TRBD1. CDR1 and CDR2 from the germline V gene are PRHDT and FYEKMQ (reference sequence). The CDR3 extends over 17 amino acids. V lost 5 bases to trimming and J lost 0 bases; unmatched junction nucleotides: 6. The CDR3 region is CASSLPGTGANTGELFF. DNA of the CDR3: TGTGCCAGCAGCCTACCCGGGACAGGGGCGAACACCGGGGAGCTGTTTTTT. The full variable domain, with the rest looked up from reference TRBV13 and TRBJ2-2, is AAGVIQSPRHLIKEKRETATLKCYPIPRHDTVYWYQQGPGQDPQFLISFYEKMQSDKGSIPDRFSAQQFSDYHSELNMSSLELGDSALYFCASSLPGTGANTGELFFGEGSRLTVL.

The chain recombines TRBV7-6 with TRBJ2-2; D not certain. The length of the CDR3 is 12 residues. The germline V and J ends were trimmed by 5 bases and 6 bases, with 7 bases remaining between them. CDR1 is SGHVS and CDR2 is FNYEAQ in the germline V gene. The CDR3 bases are TGTGCCAGCAGCCTCACGGCCGGGGAGCTGTTTTTT. It codes for CASSLTAGELFF.

In its sample, this clone was seen once. The V and J genes are TRBV6-5 and TRBJ1-2, with D unresolved. V was clipped by 6 bases and J by 8 bases, with 7 bases between them. Germline CDR1 and CDR2: MNHEY and SVGAGI. This CDR3 has 10 residues. The CDR3 nucleotides are TGTGCCAGCAGAGAAGGAGGCTACACCTTC. This sequence encodes CASREGGYTF.

The chain carries TRBV5-8 and TRBJ1-5; D is unresolved. CDR1 and CDR2 (germline): SGHTS, YDEGEE. Trimming took 0 bases from V and 2 from J, leaving 12 bases between them. The CDR3 sequence is 16 residues long. The CDR3 protein is CASSLGPPRGNQPQHF. As DNA, the CDR3 is TGTGCCAGCAGCTTGGGACCCCCGCGGGGCAATCAGCCCCAGCATTTT.

By sample share, this clone is medium-sized (0.01 to 0.1%). Within the sample, other DNA sequences also encode this same CDR3. The CDR3 bases are TGTGCCTGGAGTGTGCAGGGTTATCAGCCCCAGCATTTT. It specifies CAWSVQGYQPQHF. J is TRBJ1-5 and V is TRBV30, with D tentatively TRBD1 (5 bases). CDR1 GTSNPN and CDR2 SVGIG come from the germline V gene (reference sequence). This CDR3 contains 13 residues. Trimming took 0 bases from V and 5 from J, leaving 8 bases between them.

The gene calls are TRBV6-1 and TRBJ2-6, with D unclear. V lost 0 bases and J 2 bases, leaving 2 bases between the germline ends. Germline V gene data show CDR1 as MNHNS and CDR2 as SASEGT. The CDR3 is 14 amino acids. The CDR3 sequence: CASSEAAGANVLTF. Here the CDR3 DNA reads TGTGCCAGCAGTGAAGCGGCTGGGGCCAACGTCCTGACTTTC.

This clone is categorized as medium-sized. The rearrangement uses TRBV7-9 and TRBJ1-2; D ambiguous. V lost 5 bases and J lost 4, with 17 bases in between. CDR3 length equals 15 residues. CDR1 and CDR2 from the germline V gene are SEHNR and FQNEAQ (reference sequence). This CDR3 is CASSHEGSIVYGYTF. In DNA, the CDR3 is TGTGCCAGCAGCCATGAAGGAAGCATAGTCTATGGCTACACCTTC.

This chain uses TRBV7-8 with TRBJ2-4; D might be TRBD1 or TRBD2, each matching 6 bases. CDR3 length equals 20 residues. Trimming cost V 1 base and J 1 base, with 23 bases left between them. Germline V lookup: CDR1 SGHVS, CDR2 FQNEAQ. The CDR3 region is CASSLEVAGEAAMAKNIQYF. In nucleotides, the CDR3 is TGTGCCAGCAGCTTAGAGGTGGCAGGGGAGGCAGCGATGGCCAAAAACATTCAGTACTTC. Drawing the rest from reference TRBV7-8 and TRBJ2-4, the complete variable domain is GAGVSQSPRYKVAKRGQDVALRCDPISGHVSLFWYQQALGQGPEFLTYFQNEAQLDKSGLPSDRFFAERPEGSVSTLKIQRTQQEDSAVYLCASSLEVAGEAAMAKNIQYFGAGTRLSVL.

The chain couples TRBV7-7 to TRBJ2-1; D is unclear. The length of the CDR3 is 13 residues. The germline gives CDR1 SSHAT, CDR2 FNYEAQ (reference sequence). Trimming left V 5 bases short and J 7 bases short, with 12 bases between. CDR3: CASSPSTTNEQFF. In DNA, the CDR3 is TGTGCCAGCAGCCCCTCGACAACGAATGAGCAGTTCTTC. The whole variable domain, filled in from reference TRBV7-7 and TRBJ2-1, reads GAGVSQSPRYKVTKRGQDVTLRCDPISSHATLYWYQQALGQGPEFLTYFNYEAQPDKSGLPSDRFSAERPEGSISTLTIQRTEQRDSAMYRCASSPSTTNEQFFGPGTRLTVL.

The chain recombines TRBV10-3 with TRBJ2-7, with TRBD1 identical over 9 bases. Germline V gene lookup returns CDR1 ENHRY and CDR2 SYGVKD. The length of the CDR3 is 14 residues. Trimming cost V 7 bases and J 7 bases; bases outside gene matches: 11. The chain's CDR3 is CAITGGDREGEQYF. CDR3 bases: TGTGCCATCACTGGTGGGGACAGGGAAGGGGAGCAGTACTTC.

The chain is built from TRBV15 and TRBJ2-7; D is perhaps TRBD1 or TRBD2 (5 bases each). V gave up 0 bases and J gave up 2 bases, with 14 bases separating them. The germline V gene has CDR1 LNHNV and CDR2 YYDKDF (reference sequence). CDR3 length: 16 amino acids. CDR3 residues: CATSREGVGGPYEQYF. Here the CDR3 DNA reads TGTGCCACCAGCAGAGAGGGGGTTGGTGGACCCTACGAGCAGTACTTC.

The V call is TRBV7-9, the J call TRBJ2-2; 12 nucleotides match TRBD2. CDR3 size: 16 residues. Germline CDR1 is SEHNR and CDR2 is FQNEAQ (reference sequence). V lost 5 bases to trimming and J lost 3 bases; unmatched junction nucleotides: 4. The DNA of the CDR3 is TGTGCCAGCAGCGGTGGACTAGCGGGACACACCGGGGAGCTGTTTTTT. It is translated as CASSGGLAGHTGELFF.

The rearrangement links TRBV5-4 to TRBJ2-5, with a weak D call TRBD1 (6 bases). CDR1 is SGHNT and CDR2 is YYREEE in the germline V gene (reference sequence). V lost 6 bases and J 0 bases, leaving 12 bases between the germline ends. The CDR3 covers 14 residues. The CDR3 DNA follows: TGTGCCAGCAACAAGGGACACGACCAAGAGACCCAGTACTTC. This sequence encodes CASNKGHDQETQYF.

The chain links TRBV7-9 to TRBJ2-2; D is possibly TRBD2 (5 bases). Looked up from germline, CDR1 is SEHNR and CDR2 is FQNEAQ (reference sequence). V lost 5 bases to trimming and J lost 3 bases, with 7 bases between them. The CDR3 runs to 13 residues. The CDR3 is CASSLDYTGELFF. The DNA of the CDR3 is TGTGCCAGCAGCCTGGACTACACCGGGGAGCTGTTTTTT.

This clone was counted a single time. This chain links TRBV5-4 with TRBJ1-2; D uncertain. This CDR3 region has 15 residues. V lost 3 bases to trimming and J lost 2 bases, with 14 bases between them. The germline gives CDR1 SGHNT, CDR2 YYREEE (reference sequence). The CDR3 nucleotides are TGTGCCAGCAGCTCCCTGGTGGGCAGCAACTATGGCTACACCTTC. Its translation is CASSSLVGSNYGYTF.